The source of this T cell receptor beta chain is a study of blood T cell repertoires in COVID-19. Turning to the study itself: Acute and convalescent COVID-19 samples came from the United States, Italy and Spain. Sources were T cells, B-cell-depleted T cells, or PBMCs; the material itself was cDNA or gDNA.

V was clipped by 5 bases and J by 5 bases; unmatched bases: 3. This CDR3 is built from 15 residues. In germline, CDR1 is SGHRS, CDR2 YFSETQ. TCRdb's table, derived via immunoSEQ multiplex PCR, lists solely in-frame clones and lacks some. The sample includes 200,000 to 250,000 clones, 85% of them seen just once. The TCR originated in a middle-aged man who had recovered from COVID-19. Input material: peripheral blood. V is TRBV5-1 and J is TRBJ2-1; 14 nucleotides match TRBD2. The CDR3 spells CASRKGLAGDNEQFF. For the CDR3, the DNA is TGCGCCAGCAGAAAGGGACTAGCGGGAGACAATGAGCAGTTCTTC.